Below, 13 T cell receptor beta chains from the same sample are listed, as sequenced in a study of T cell changes during pregnancy in multiple sclerosis. Sequencing used immunoSEQ multiplex PCR; TCRdb keeps in-frame clones, though not all of them. The sample includes over 70,000 clones, 85% to 95% of them seen just once. The sequences come from peripheral blood, collected in the third trimester of pregnancy. The receptors were sampled from a female donor with multiple sclerosis, enrolled in a pregnancy study.

The chain has TRBV4-2 and TRBJ2-2; 8 nucleotides align to TRBD2. The V and J ends lost 3 bases and 5 bases, in that order; junction bases with no gene match: 11. CDR1 and CDR2 (germline): LGHNA, YNFKEQ. CDR3 length: 17 residues. The CDR3 coding sequence is TGTGCCAGCAGCCAGGAAGGGGCGGGAGGAGGAACCGGGGAGCTGTTTTTT. Protein product: CASSQEGAGGGTGELFF.

This rearrangement joins TRBV28 to TRBJ2-7; D not certain. Looked up from germline, CDR1 is MDHEN and CDR2 is SYDVKM. This CDR3 comprises 15 residues. V dropped 3 bases and J dropped 0 bases, with 12 bases sitting between them. The CDR3 DNA follows: TGTGCCAGCAGTTTTTGGCGGAAGAGCTCCTACGAGCAGTACTTC. This codes for CASSFWRKSSYEQYF.

The rearrangement joins TRBV7-8 to TRBJ2-2; tentative D call: TRBD1 (5 bases). The germline V gene encodes CDR1 SGHVS and CDR2 FQNEAQ. The CDR3 has 15 amino acids. V was trimmed by 0 bases and J by 3 bases, leaving 8 bases between them. CDR3 residues: CASSLAATDTGELFF. For the CDR3, the DNA is TGTGCCAGCAGCTTAGCGGCGACAGACACCGGGGAGCTGTTTTTT.

The chain has TRBV5-1 and TRBJ2-5; D might be TRBD2 (6 bases). CDR3 length: 16 residues. Germline V lookup: CDR1 SGHRS, CDR2 YFSETQ. V lost 4 bases and J lost 0, with 16 bases in between. In DNA form, the CDR3 reads TGCGCCAGCAGCAGGCGGTGGGGCGGGGACCAAGAGACCCAGTACTTC. Its protein is CASSRRWGGDQETQYF.

J is TRBJ1-2 and V is TRBV5-4; 7 bases map to TRBD1. This CDR3 has 14 amino acids. Germline CDR1 is SGHNT and CDR2 is YYREEE (reference sequence). The trim removed 3 bases at V and 6 bases at J, leaving 8 bases unmatched. CDR3 in amino acids: CASSYNRGGDGYTF. CDR3 in DNA: TGTGCCAGCAGCTATAACAGGGGTGGGGATGGCTACACCTTC.

This chain joins TRBV20-1 and TRBJ2-3; D ambiguous. The CDR3 spans 11 residues. From germline, CDR1 is DFQATT and CDR2 SNEGSKA (reference sequence). V dropped 6 bases and J dropped 5 bases, with 9 bases sitting between them. The CDR3 DNA reads TGCAGTGCGGCACCCGTAGATACGCAGTATTTT. Translation gives CSAAPVDTQYF.

The V and J genes are TRBV5-4 and TRBJ1-1, with 7 bases matching TRBD1. CDR1 and CDR2 (germline): SGHNT, YYREEE (reference sequence). Trimming removed 4 bases from V and 0 bases from J; junction bases left unmatched: 6. This CDR3 has 15 amino acids. CDR3 coding DNA: TGTGCCAGCAGCCCAAAGGACAGGATGAACACTGAAGCTTTCTTT. Translation: CASSPKDRMNTEAFF.

The chain recombines TRBV18 with TRBJ2-2, with D perhaps TRBD2 (5 bases). Germline loops: CDR1 KGHSH, CDR2 LQKENI. The length of the CDR3 is 16 residues. V lost 1 base to trimming and J lost 3 bases, with 12 bases between them. The CDR3 protein is CASSPLLDSDTGELFF. The CDR3 DNA reads as TGTGCCAGCTCACCACTCCTGGACTCAGACACCGGGGAGCTGTTTTTT.

The DNA for the CDR3 is TGTGCCAGCAGCGTTGGGCTCACCGGGGAGCTGTTTTTT. It encodes CASSVGLTGELFF. The chain combines TRBV9 with TRBJ2-2; D gene uncertain. From germline, CDR1 is SGDLS and CDR2 YYNGEE. This CDR3 is built from 13 residues. The V and J ends lost 2 bases and 4 bases respectively, with 6 bases between them.

This clone was found once. V is TRBV2 and J is TRBJ2-2; 8 bases agree with TRBD2. Germline assignment: CDR1 SNHLY and CDR2 FYNNEI. V shed 2 bases and J 5 bases; nucleotides not matched to a gene: 10. CDR3 size: 17 residues. The CDR3 protein is CASSENLKRERTGELFF. The CDR3 coding sequence is TGTGCCAGCAGTGAAAATCTTAAGCGGGAGCGGACCGGGGAGCTGTTTTTT.

This sequence joins TRBV4-1 and TRBJ1-2; 7 bases are a match to TRBD1. The CDR3 totals 16 residues. Germline CDR1 MGHRA, CDR2 YSYEKL. With V trimmed by 1 base and J by 4 bases, 9 bases remained unmatched. The CDR3 nucleotides read TGCGCCAGCAGCCAAGTCGGACAGGCCCGGACCTATGGCTACACCTTC. Encoded protein: CASSQVGQARTYGYTF.

The chain uses TRBV6-5 and TRBJ1-4; D is possibly TRBD1 (5 bases). The CDR3 extends over 14 amino acids. In germline, CDR1 is MNHEY, CDR2 SVGAGI. V lost 2 bases to trimming and J lost 5 bases, with 9 bases between them. The CDR3 is CASSYAGDNEKLFF. The CDR3 DNA reads TGTGCCAGCAGTTACGCGGGGGACAATGAAAAACTGTTTTTT.

DNA for the CDR3: TGTGCCAGCAGCTCGACTCTAAAGACGCAGTATTTT. This codes for CASSSTLKTQYF. V and J are TRBV5-6 and TRBJ2-3; D unclear. Germline V gene data show CDR1 as SGHDT and CDR2 as YYEEEE. The CDR3 sequence is 12 residues long. V was shortened by 3 bases and J by 9 bases, with 11 bases between the two germline ends.